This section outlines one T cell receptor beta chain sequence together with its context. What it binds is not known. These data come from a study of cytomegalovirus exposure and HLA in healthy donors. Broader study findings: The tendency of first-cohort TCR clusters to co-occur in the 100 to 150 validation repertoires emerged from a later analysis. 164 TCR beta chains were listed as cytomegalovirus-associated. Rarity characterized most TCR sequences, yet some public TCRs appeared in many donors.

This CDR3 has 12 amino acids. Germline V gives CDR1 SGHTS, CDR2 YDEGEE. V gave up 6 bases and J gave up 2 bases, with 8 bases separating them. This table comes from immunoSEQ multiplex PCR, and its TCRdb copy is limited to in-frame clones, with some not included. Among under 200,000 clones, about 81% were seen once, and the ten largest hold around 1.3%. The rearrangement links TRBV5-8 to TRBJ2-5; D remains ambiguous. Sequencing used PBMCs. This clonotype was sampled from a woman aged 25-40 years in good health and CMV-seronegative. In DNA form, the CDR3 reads TGTGCCAGCATAGAAGTACAAGAGACCCAGTACTTC. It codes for CASIEVQETQYF.